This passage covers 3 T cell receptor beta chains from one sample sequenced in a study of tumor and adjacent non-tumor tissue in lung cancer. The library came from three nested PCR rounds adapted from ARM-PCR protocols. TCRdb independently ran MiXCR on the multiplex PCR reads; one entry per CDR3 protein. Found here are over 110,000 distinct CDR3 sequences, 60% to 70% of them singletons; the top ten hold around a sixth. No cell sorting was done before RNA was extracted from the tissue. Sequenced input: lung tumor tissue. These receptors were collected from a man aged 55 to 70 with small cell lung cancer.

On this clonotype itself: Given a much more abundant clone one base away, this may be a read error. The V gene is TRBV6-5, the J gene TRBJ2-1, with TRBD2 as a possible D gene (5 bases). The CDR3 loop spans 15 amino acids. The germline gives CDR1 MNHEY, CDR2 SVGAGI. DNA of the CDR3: TGTGCCAGCAGTTACAATCCGGGGAGATACAATGAGCTGTTCTTC. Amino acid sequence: CASSYNPGRYNELFF.

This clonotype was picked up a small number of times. This chain's CDR3 is CSAADSYSGNTIYF. Here the CDR3 DNA reads TGCAGTGCTGCCGACTCGTACTCTGGAAACACCATATATTTT. The V and J genes are TRBV20-1 and TRBJ1-3, with D unclear. The germline V gene encodes CDR1 DFQATT and CDR2 SNEGSKA (reference sequence). Trimming pared 5 bases from V and 0 bases from J, leaving 11 bases between. The CDR3 totals 14 residues.

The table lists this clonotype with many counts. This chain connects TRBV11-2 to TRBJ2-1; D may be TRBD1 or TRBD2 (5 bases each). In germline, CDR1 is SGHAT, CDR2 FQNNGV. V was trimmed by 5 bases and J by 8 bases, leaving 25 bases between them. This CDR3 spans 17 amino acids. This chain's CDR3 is CASSQHLGTAPEDEQFF. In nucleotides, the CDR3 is TGTGCCAGCAGCCAACACCTTGGGACCGCGCCTGAGGATGAGCAGTTCTTC.